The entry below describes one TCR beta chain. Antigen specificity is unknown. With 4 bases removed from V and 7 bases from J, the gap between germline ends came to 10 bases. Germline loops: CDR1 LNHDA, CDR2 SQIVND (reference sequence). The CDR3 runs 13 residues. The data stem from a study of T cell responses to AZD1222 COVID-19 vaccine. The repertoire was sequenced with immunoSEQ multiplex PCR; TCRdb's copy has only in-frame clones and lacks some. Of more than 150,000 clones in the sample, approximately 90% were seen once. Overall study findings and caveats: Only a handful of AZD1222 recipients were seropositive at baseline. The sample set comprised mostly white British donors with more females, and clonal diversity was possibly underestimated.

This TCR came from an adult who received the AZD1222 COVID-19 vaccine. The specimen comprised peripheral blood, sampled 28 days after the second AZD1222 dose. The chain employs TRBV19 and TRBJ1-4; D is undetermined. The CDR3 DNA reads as TGTGCCAGTAGTAGAGGAGGAGGTGAAAAACTGTTTTTT. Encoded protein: CASSRGGGEKLFF.